The 27 T cell receptor beta chains listed next were all sequenced from one sample in a study of T cells in tuberculosis. The repertoire was sequenced with immunoSEQ multiplex PCR; TCRdb's copy has only in-frame clones and lacks some. The sample yields about 24,000 clones, around 95% seen once. The sequencing sample was made of PBMCs. These receptors were collected from a donor aged 10 to 29 with latent tuberculosis or without tuberculosis infection.

The rearrangement links TRBV11-2 to TRBJ1-1; D gene ambiguous. Trimming cost V 1 base and J 2 bases, with 11 bases left between them. Germline CDR1 reads SGHAT; CDR2 reads FQNNGV. The CDR3 loop spans 15 amino acids. The CDR3 sequence: CASSLGRASNTEAFF. CDR3 in DNA: TGTGCCAGCAGCTTAGGGAGGGCAAGTAACACTGAAGCTTTCTTT.

The V and J genes are TRBV28 and TRBJ2-7; TRBD2 might be the D (6 bases). V gave up 5 bases and J gave up 3 bases, with 14 bases separating them. Germline values: CDR1 MDHEN, CDR2 SYDVKM. The CDR3 spans 14 residues. In nucleotides, the CDR3 is TGTGCCAGCAGTCCGCCCTGGGGAGGCTACGAGCAGTACTTC. This gives the protein CASSPPWGGYEQYF.

The chain recombines TRBV6-6 with TRBJ1-1, with D perhaps TRBD1 (5 bases). The germline V and J ends were trimmed by 6 bases and 12 bases, with 14 bases remaining between them. Germline CDR1 MNHNY, CDR2 SVGAGI (reference sequence). This CDR3 is 11 amino acids long. As DNA, the CDR3 is TGTGCCAGCAGCCAACGGGGGAGACCTTTCTTT. Encoded protein: CASSQRGRPFF.

The chain uses TRBV5-1 and TRBJ2-1, with 12 nucleotides matching TRBD2. Germline lookup yields CDR1 SGHRS and CDR2 YFSETQ. V was clipped by 8 bases and J by 2 bases; unmatched bases: 8. The CDR3 is 16 amino acids. CDR3 nucleotides: TGCGCCAGTATGAAGACTAGCGGGGGAACCTACAATGAGCAGTTCTTC. Its protein is CASMKTSGGTYNEQFF.

The V and J genes are TRBV10-2 and TRBJ1-5, with 7 bases identical to TRBD1. The V gene end was trimmed by 6 bases and the J gene end by 2 bases; junction bases not matched to a gene: 7. Germline values: CDR1 WSHSY, CDR2 SAAADI. This CDR3 spans 15 amino acids. CDR3 protein: CASREGAGGNQPQHF. The DNA for the CDR3 is TGCGCCAGCAGAGAGGGGGCTGGGGGCAATCAGCCCCAGCATTTT.

V gene TRBV9 combines with J gene TRBJ1-1; 7 bases are a match to TRBD1. Trimming cost V 3 bases and J 7 bases; bases outside gene matches: 3. This CDR3 is built from 12 residues. The germline V gene has CDR1 SGDLS and CDR2 YYNGEE. The chain's CDR3 is CASSGTGLEAFF. The CDR3 nucleotides are TGTGCCAGCAGCGGGACAGGACTTGAAGCTTTCTTT.

This rearrangement joins TRBV19 to TRBJ2-6; 12 nucleotides agree with TRBD1. Per germline, CDR1 LNHDA and CDR2 SQIVND (reference sequence). After removal of 8 bases from V and 2 bases from J, the junction contained 4 bases not matched to a gene. The length of the CDR3 is 16 residues. In DNA, the CDR3 is TGTGCCAGTGGGGACAGGGGGCTGGCTGGGGCCAACGTCCTGACTTTC. This encodes CASGDRGLAGANVLTF.

J is TRBJ2-2 and V is TRBV5-1; possible D gene TRBD1, 6 bases. Trimming shortened V by 5 bases and J by 4 bases, and 9 bases separated the two germline ends. Germline CDR1 SGHRS, CDR2 YFSETQ. This CDR3 is built from 13 residues. The CDR3 reads CASRQGFTGELFF. In DNA form, the CDR3 reads TGCGCCAGCAGACAGGGTTTCACCGGGGAGCTGTTTTTT. The full variable domain, in which reference TRBV5-1 and TRBJ2-2 provide the parts outside the CDR3, is KAGVTQTPRYLIKTRGQQVTLSCSPISGHRSVSWYQQTPGQGLQFLFEYFSETQRNKGNFPGRFSGRQFSNSRSEMNVSTLELGDSALYLCASRQGFTGELFFGEGSRLTVL.

This clone was counted once. This chain links TRBV28 with TRBJ1-4; D is perhaps TRBD1 (5 bases). V shed 1 base and J shed 4 bases, with 7 bases lying between them. CDR1 is MDHEN, CDR2 SYDVKM, per germline. This CDR3 comprises 14 residues. This CDR3 is CASSLYRYNEKLFF. The CDR3 bases are TGTGCCAGCAGTTTATACAGGTATAATGAAAAACTGTTTTTT. The whole variable domain, filled in from reference TRBV28 and TRBJ1-4, reads DVKVTQSSRYLVKRTGEKVFLECVQDMDHENMFWYRQDPGLGLRLIYFSYDVKMKEKGDIPEGYSVSREKKERFSLILESASTNQTSMYLCASSLYRYNEKLFFGSGTQLSVL.

J is TRBJ1-5 and V is TRBV6-1; tentatively, D is TRBD1 (6 bases). Trimming removed 6 bases at V and 3 bases at J, with 12 bases between. This CDR3 contains 14 residues. CDR1 MNHNS and CDR2 SASEGT come from the germline V gene. CDR3 nucleotides: TGTGCCAGCAGCGAACAGGGTTTCAATCAGCCCCAGCATTTT. This gives the protein CASSEQGFNQPQHF.

The CDR3 DNA is TGTGCCAGCAGTTATACTTCCTACGAGCAGTACTTC. This codes for CASSYTSYEQYF. The genes are TRBV5-6 and TRBJ2-7; D call uncertain. Germline CDR1 is SGHDT and CDR2 is YYEEEE. This CDR3 contains 12 residues. With 5 bases removed from V and 1 base from J, the gap between germline ends came to 7 bases.

The chain uses TRBV6-5 and TRBJ2-7; D unclear. The CDR3 spans 12 residues. V lost 7 bases and J 7 bases, leaving 14 bases between the germline ends. CDR1 is MNHEY and CDR2 is SVGAGI in the germline V gene. CDR3 residues: CASMGPPCEQYV. The CDR3 DNA reads as TGTGCCAGCATGGGCCCCCCGTGTGAGCAGTACGTC.

The chain couples TRBV7-8 to TRBJ1-5; 7 bases are shared with TRBD1. Unmatched junction bases numbered 7, after V lost 5 bases and J lost 3 bases. The CDR3 length is 15 residues. Looked up from germline, CDR1 is SGHVS and CDR2 is FQNEAQ. The CDR3 loop reads CASSPWDSYNQPQHF. The CDR3 DNA follows: TGTGCCAGCAGCCCGTGGGACAGTTACAATCAGCCCCAGCATTTT.

This clone came up once. The rearrangement joins TRBV13 to TRBJ2-3; 9 bases map to TRBD1. V shed 5 bases and J 4 bases; nucleotides not matched to a gene: 4. In germline, CDR1 is PRHDT, CDR2 FYEKMQ (reference sequence). The CDR3 has 14 amino acids. In DNA, the CDR3 is TGTGCCAGCAGCGACAGGGGGGTAGCAGATACGCAGTATTTT. Amino acids: CASSDRGVADTQYF.

The chain is built from TRBV7-8 and TRBJ1-5, with TRBD1 matching 9 bases. The length of the CDR3 is 19 residues. The junction had 22 bases not matched to a gene; V was cut back by 5 bases and J by 8 bases. CDR1 is SGHVS, CDR2 FQNEAQ, per germline. The CDR3 DNA reads as TGTGCCAGCAGCCCAGACTCAGCCTTCCCGGGACAGGGAGTAGAGCCCCAGCATTTT. Translated: CASSPDSAFPGQGVEPQHF.

The chain couples TRBV9 to TRBJ1-2; 10 bases align to TRBD1. The V gene's germline CDR1 is SGDLS and CDR2 YYNGEE. The CDR3 loop spans 17 amino acids. The V gene end was trimmed by 3 bases and the J gene end by 2 bases; junction bases not matched to a gene: 10. The CDR3 DNA reads as TGTGCCAGCAGCGCCCCTCGTCGACAGGGGGCCAACTATGGCTACACCTTC. Translating gives CASSAPRRQGANYGYTF.

This sequence joins TRBV30 and TRBJ2-3, with D maybe TRBD1 (6 bases). The CDR3 runs to 14 residues. V dropped 8 bases and J dropped 5 bases, with 20 bases sitting between them. Germline CDR1 is GTSNPN and CDR2 is SVGIG (reference sequence). The CDR3 sequence is CAGGGLFGEDTQYF. CDR3 bases: TGTGCCGGGGGCGGGCTTTTTGGCGAAGATACGCAGTATTTT.

This chain uses TRBV19 with TRBJ1-1; D remains ambiguous. Germline V gene sequence: CDR1 LNHDA, CDR2 SQIVND (reference sequence). Trimming shortened V by 2 bases and J by 6 bases, and 10 bases separated the two germline ends. The CDR3 is 13 amino acids. The CDR3 DNA is TGTGCCAGTAGTATAACGGGGAGGGCTGAAGCTTTCTTT. Its translation is CASSITGRAEAFF.

Only one count was recorded for this clone. The rearrangement joins TRBV4-1 to TRBJ1-1; no clear D. This CDR3 region has 16 residues. With 3 bases removed from V and 5 bases from J, the gap between germline ends came to 19 bases. Germline values: CDR1 MGHRA, CDR2 YSYEKL. CDR3 residues: CASSQEPADTGTEAFF. CDR3 nucleotide sequence: TGCGCCAGCAGCCAGGAACCCGCCGACACGGGGACTGAAGCTTTCTTT.

This clone was observed a single time. V usage is TRBV11-3 and J usage is TRBJ2-5; 9 bases match TRBD2. V lost 5 bases to trimming and J lost 3 bases; unmatched junction nucleotides: 1. Per germline, CDR1 SGHNT and CDR2 YENEEA. The CDR3 is 13 amino acids. CDR3 sequence: CASSPSGEETQYF. As DNA, the CDR3 is TGTGCCAGCAGCCCTAGCGGGGAAGAGACCCAGTACTTC.

V is TRBV11-2 and J is TRBJ2-3; D call uncertain. The germline V gene has CDR1 SGHAT and CDR2 FQNNGV. The CDR3 spans 16 residues. Deletions cut 5 bases from V and 5 bases from J, with 20 bases between. As DNA, the CDR3 is TGTGCCAGCAGCGGATTGCGACATAGAGCAAAAGATACGCAGTATTTT. Amino acids: CASSGLRHRAKDTQYF.

This clone came up once. This CDR3 is CASSQEAVMNTEAFF. CDR3 nucleotides: TGCGCCAGCAGCCAAGAGGCGGTAATGAACACTGAAGCTTTCTTT. The chain recombines TRBV4-1 with TRBJ1-1, with unresolved D. The germline V gene encodes CDR1 MGHRA and CDR2 YSYEKL. The CDR3 has 15 amino acids. Between the trimmed V and J ends, which lost 0 bases and 0 bases, there was a span of 8 bases.

The gene calls are TRBV27 and TRBJ2-1; 9 bases align to TRBD2. The CDR3 spans 17 residues. The V segment lost 4 bases and the J segment 4 bases; nucleotides outside the gene matches: 11. Looked up from germline, CDR1 is MNHEY and CDR2 is SMNVEV (reference sequence). For the CDR3, the DNA is TGTGCCAGCAGTTCCCGTCCCCTAGCGGGGCTTTACAATGAGCAGTTCTTC. Amino acids: CASSSRPLAGLYNEQFF.

The gene calls are TRBV19 and TRBJ1-1; unclear D gene. V was shortened by 7 bases and J by 5 bases, with 8 bases between the two germline ends. Germline CDR1 reads LNHDA; CDR2 reads SQIVND (reference sequence). The length of the CDR3 is 11 residues. The chain's CDR3 is CASMGGTEAFF. The CDR3 nucleotides read TGTGCCAGTATGGGAGGGACTGAAGCTTTCTTT.

V and J are TRBV29-1 and TRBJ1-1; TRBD1 is a possible D gene (6 bases). V was shortened by 3 bases and J by 8 bases, with 10 bases between the two germline ends. The CDR3 spans 11 residues. Germline CDR1 and CDR2: SQVTM and ANQGSEA. Here the CDR3 reads CSVERGAEAFF. The CDR3 nucleotides read TGCAGCGTTGAGCGGGGGGCGGAAGCTTTCTTT.

The rearrangement links TRBV18 to TRBJ1-1; 9 bases are a match to TRBD1. Looked up from germline, CDR1 is KGHSH and CDR2 is LQKENI. This CDR3 has 13 residues. The V segment lost 6 bases and the J segment 4 bases; nucleotides outside the gene matches: 3. The CDR3 DNA follows: TGTGCCAGCTCGTACAGGGGGCTCACTGAAGCTTTCTTT. Encoded protein: CASSYRGLTEAFF.

The V gene is TRBV5-1, the J gene TRBJ1-5; tentatively, D is TRBD1 (5 bases). The V end was cut by 0 bases, the J end by 4 bases, with 11 bases between. The CDR3 totals 15 residues. CDR1 and CDR2 (germline): SGHRS, YFSETQ. In DNA, the CDR3 is TGCGCCAGCAGCTTGGGAACAGGTGGAAATCAGCCCCAGCATTTT. This translates into CASSLGTGGNQPQHF.